This T cell receptor beta chain was sequenced in a study of PD-1 blockade in classical Hodgkin lymphoma. With no exception, relapse followed autologous stem cell transplantation in all patients, and brentuximab vedotin exposure varied. CDR3 length: 11 residues. CDR1 is SEHNR, CDR2 FQNEAQ, per germline (reference sequence). The ends were cut back, 1 base at V and 10 bases at J, with 7 bases in the middle. The assay was immunoSEQ multiplex PCR, and TCRdb's table has in-frame clones only and misses some. The data contain nearly 55,000 clones, 81% of them seen just once; the ten biggest clones take up around 15%.

The sequences come from peripheral blood mononuclear cells (PBMCs), collected at baseline. The chain is built from TRBV7-9 and TRBJ1-1; D unresolved. This sequence originates from a human donor with classical Hodgkin lymphoma. CDR3 DNA: TGTGCCAGCAGCTTAGTGGGTGTAGCTTTCTTT. It translates to CASSLVGVAFF. The full variable domain, its missing parts supplied by reference TRBV7-9 and TRBJ1-1, is DTGVSQNPRHKITKRGQNVTFRCDPISEHNRLYWYRQTLGQGPEFLTYFQNEAQLEKSRLLSDRFSAERPKGSFSTLEIQRTEQGDSAMYLCASSLVGVAFFGQGTRLTVV.